Below are 32 T cell receptor beta chains sequenced from a single sample in a study of cytomegalovirus exposure and HLA in healthy donors. 13 Jbeta primers and 60 Vbeta primers were used for the PCR. Data came from immunoSEQ multiplex PCR; TCRdb stores just in-frame clones and leaves some out. The table lists about 160,000 clones, approximately 79% of them singletons, with approximately 2.3% in the top ten. What was sequenced was PBMCs. These receptor sequences come from a man aged 40-50 years in good health and CMV-seronegative.

V is TRBV6-1 and J is TRBJ2-5; maybe TRBD1 (6 bases). V shed 5 bases and J shed 13 bases, with 17 bases lying between them. The CDR3 consists of 12 residues. Looked up from germline, CDR1 is MNHNS and CDR2 is SASEGT. CDR3 sequence (DNA): TGTGCCAGCAGTACCTGGTGGGGGCGCCGGTACTTC. This gives the protein CASSTWWGRRYF.

The chain has TRBV5-1 and TRBJ2-5; D might be TRBD2 (5 bases). The CDR3 length is 13 residues. Trimming took 0 bases from V and 4 from J, leaving 7 bases between them. From germline, CDR1 is SGHRS and CDR2 YFSETQ. The DNA of the CDR3 is TGCGCCAGCAGCTTGGGAGGGAGAGAGACCCAGTACTTC. The encoded protein is CASSLGGRETQYF.

The rearrangement links TRBV5-5 to TRBJ2-4; 11 positions match TRBD2. Per germline, CDR1 SGHKS and CDR2 YYEKEE (reference sequence). The length of the CDR3 is 16 residues. V trimming: 3 bases; J trimming: 0 bases; junction bases outside the gene matches: 2. The CDR3 nucleotides are TGTGCCAGCAGCTCTGGACTAGCGGGAGCCAAAAACATTCAGTACTTC. Protein sequence: CASSSGLAGAKNIQYF.

The chain joins TRBV2 to TRBJ1-5, with 8 bases fitting TRBD1. The CDR3 contains 15 residues. V lost 4 bases, J lost 0 bases, and 2 bases stayed unmatched. CDR1 and CDR2 (germline): SNHLY, FYNNEI. In nucleotides, the CDR3 is TGTGCCAGCAGTGCACAGGGGGTTAGCAATCAGCCCCAGCATTTT. Protein product: CASSAQGVSNQPQHF. Based on the CDR3 plus reference TRBV2 and TRBJ1-5, the full variable domain is EPEVTQTPSHQVTQMGQEVILRCVPISNHLYFYWYRQILGQKVEFLVSFYNNEISEKSEIFDDQFSVERPDGSNFTLKIRSTKLEDSAMYFCASSAQGVSNQPQHFGDGTRLSIL.

The J gene is TRBJ2-5, the V gene TRBV28; weak D call: TRBD2 (5 bases). The CDR3 contains 13 residues. V gave up 2 bases and J gave up 4 bases, with 8 bases separating them. Germline V gives CDR1 MDHEN, CDR2 SYDVKM. The CDR3 loop is CASSLGGAETQYF. DNA for the CDR3: TGTGCCAGCAGTTTAGGAGGTGCAGAGACCCAGTACTTC.

The gene calls are TRBV14 and TRBJ2-1; D possibly corresponds to TRBD2 (5 bases). Germline V gene data show CDR1 as SGHDN and CDR2 as FVKESK. Trimming stripped 1 base from V and 4 bases from J, with 8 bases between. The CDR3 extends over 14 amino acids. CDR3 nucleotide sequence: TGTGCCAGCAGCCAAGCTAGCCCATACAATGAGCAGTTCTTC. This encodes CASSQASPYNEQFF.

The chain couples TRBV5-1 to TRBJ2-1; 9 bases agree with TRBD2. The CDR3 has 14 amino acids. After removal of 7 bases from V and 4 bases from J, the junction contained 6 bases not matched to a gene. Germline V gives CDR1 SGHRS, CDR2 YFSETQ. The CDR3 DNA is TGCGCCAGCTCGGCGGGAGGGAAGTACAATGAGCAGTTCTTC. Its protein is CASSAGGKYNEQFF.

The genes are TRBV20-1 and TRBJ2-7; D call uncertain. The V end lost 0 bases, the J end lost 6 bases, and 6 bases lay between the germline ends. The germline V gene encodes CDR1 DFQATT and CDR2 SNEGSKA (reference sequence). CDR3 size: 11 residues. CDR3 loop: CSARDPGEQYF. CDR3 DNA: TGCAGTGCTAGAGATCCGGGCGAGCAGTACTTC.

The chain couples TRBV18 to TRBJ2-7; D may be TRBD1 (6 bases). Germline CDR1 reads KGHSH; CDR2 reads LQKENI. CDR3 length: 12 amino acids. The V gene lost 3 bases and the J gene lost 3 bases, with 6 bases spanning the gap. CDR3 sequence reads: CASSPDSYEQYF. The CDR3 DNA is TGTGCCAGCTCACCGGACAGCTACGAGCAGTACTTC. Variable domain in full (rest from reference TRBV18 and TRBJ2-7): NAGVMQNPRHLVRRRGQEARLRCSPMKGHSHVYWYRQLPEEGLKFMVYLQKENIIDESGMPKERFSAEFPKEGPSILRIQQVVRGDSAAYFCASSPDSYEQYFGPGTRLTVT.

This clone was seen more than once but under ten times. Here the CDR3 DNA reads TGTGCCAGCAGCGGTCGGGGAGAGGTTGGTGAAAAACTGTTTTTT. Protein: CASSGRGEVGEKLFF. The gene calls are TRBV7-9 and TRBJ1-4; D remains unclear. Germline V gene sequence: CDR1 SEHNR, CDR2 FQNEAQ (reference sequence). There are 15 residues in the CDR3. Trimming took off 5 bases at V and 7 bases at J, with 17 bases between the two ends.

V gene TRBV5-5 combines with J gene TRBJ2-1; TRBD1 agrees at 10 bases. CDR1 is SGHKS and CDR2 is YYEKEE in the germline V gene (reference sequence). The CDR3 contains 15 residues. The V gene end was trimmed by 5 bases and the J gene end by 5 bases; junction bases not matched to a gene: 7. CDR3 DNA sequence: TGTGCCAGCAGTTATAGACAGGGGGCAGACAATGAGCAGTTCTTC. This codes for CASSYRQGADNEQFF.

V gene TRBV7-6 combines with J gene TRBJ2-5; no firm D call. The CDR3 runs to 12 residues. V lost 4 bases to trimming and J lost 1 base, with 4 bases between them. Germline lookup yields CDR1 SGHVS and CDR2 FNYEAQ. As DNA, the CDR3 is TGTGCCAGCAGCTCCGTCCAAGAGACCCAGTACTTC. It translates to CASSSVQETQYF.

The chain couples TRBV10-3 to TRBJ2-3; 9 positions match TRBD2. From germline, CDR1 is ENHRY and CDR2 SYGVKD. Losses at the gene ends were 2 bases for V and 1 base for J; bases not matched to a gene: 10. This CDR3 comprises 18 residues. The CDR3, as DNA: TGTGCCATCAGTGAGCCGTTTGGGCGGGAGGGAGGCACAGATACGCAGTATTTT. This gives the protein CAISEPFGREGGTDTQYF.

This clone turned up a few times. The chain employs TRBV25-1 and TRBJ2-7; 8 bases are shared with TRBD2. The CDR3 spans 16 residues. Germline V CDR1 and CDR2: MGHDK, SYGVNS. V lost 4 bases to trimming and J lost 7 bases; unmatched junction nucleotides: 15. CDR3 nucleotide sequence: TGTGCCAGCAGTGTAACTAACGGGAGGGGGGCCTGGGAGCAGTACTTC. This gives the protein CASSVTNGRGAWEQYF.

This clone was detected only a few times. This chain connects TRBV5-1 to TRBJ2-7; 7 positions match TRBD1. Germline CDR1 reads SGHRS; CDR2 reads YFSETQ. Trimming at V came to 3 bases and at J to 7 bases, leaving 7 bases not matched to a gene. This CDR3 comprises 13 residues. The chain's CDR3 is CASSYLTGREQYF. The CDR3, as DNA: TGCGCCAGCAGCTACCTGACAGGGCGGGAGCAGTACTTC.

There are a few counts of this clone. This chain connects TRBV6-5 to TRBJ1-1; possible D gene TRBD1, 5 bases. This CDR3 region has 16 residues. Trimming took 2 bases from V and 1 from J, leaving 14 bases between them. Germline assignment: CDR1 MNHEY and CDR2 SVGAGI. The chain's CDR3 is CASSYVDTGGNTEAFF. The CDR3 nucleotides are TGTGCCAGCAGTTACGTGGACACCGGTGGGAACACTGAAGCTTTCTTT.

The genes are TRBV5-1 and TRBJ2-2, with TRBD1 matching 7 bases. The CDR3 runs 15 residues. Germline V gene lookup returns CDR1 SGHRS and CDR2 YFSETQ. Trimming cost V 1 base and J 6 bases; bases outside gene matches: 6. Here the CDR3 DNA reads TGCGCCAGCAGCTTGACAGGGGTAGTTTCCGGGGAGCTGTTTTTT. This gives the protein CASSLTGVVSGELFF.

This clone came up a few times. V usage is TRBV5-4 and J usage is TRBJ2-7; 10 bases fit TRBD1. Germline CDR1 SGHNT, CDR2 YYREEE (reference sequence). The CDR3 runs to 14 residues. V lost 1 base, J lost 7 bases, and 5 bases stayed unmatched. CDR3 nucleotides: TGTGCCAGCAGCTTGAGGGACAGGGGTGTTGAGCAGTACTTC. This sequence encodes CASSLRDRGVEQYF.

V and J are TRBV19 and TRBJ2-1, with a weak D call TRBD1 (6 bases). V shed 3 bases and J shed 6 bases, with 15 bases lying between them. There are 15 residues in the CDR3. CDR1 LNHDA and CDR2 SQIVND come from the germline V gene (reference sequence). The CDR3 here is CASSIEGERSNEQFF. DNA for the CDR3: TGTGCCAGTAGTATCGAGGGGGAAAGGAGCAATGAGCAGTTCTTC.

The gene calls are TRBV6-5 and TRBJ2-1, with a weak D call TRBD2 (6 bases). The V end was cut by 4 bases, the J end by 1 base, with 11 bases between. The CDR3 extends over 15 amino acids. Germline values: CDR1 MNHEY, CDR2 SVGAGI. CDR3 DNA: TGTGCCAGCAGTTTAGCGGAGCCTTCCTACAATGAGCAGTTCTTC. It yields the protein CASSLAEPSYNEQFF.

This rearrangement joins TRBV13 to TRBJ2-1, with a weak D call TRBD2 (5 bases). V was clipped by 3 bases and J by 5 bases, with 14 bases between them. Looked up from germline, CDR1 is PRHDT and CDR2 is FYEKMQ (reference sequence). The CDR3 totals 15 residues. DNA of the CDR3: TGTGCCAGCAGCTTTACCGGGATCTTCCACAATGAGCAGTTCTTC. It is translated as CASSFTGIFHNEQFF.

The gene calls are TRBV4-1 and TRBJ2-5; a possible D gene is TRBD2 (5 bases). The last part of the DNA fits TRBJ2-7 better; the J call may be wrong. The CDR3 consists of 14 residues. In germline, CDR1 is MGHRA, CDR2 YSYEKL. DNA for the CDR3: TGCGCCAGCAGCCATGGAGGCCGGGACTACGAGCAGTACTTC. This gives the protein CASSHGGRDYEQYF.

The chain recombines TRBV15 with TRBJ2-7, with 12 bases fitting TRBD2. The junction had 12 bases not matched to a gene; V was cut back by 5 bases and J by 4 bases. The germline CDR1 and CDR2 sequences are LNHNV and YYDKDF (reference sequence). The CDR3 consists of 17 residues. CDR3 coding DNA: TGTGCCACCAGCCTTCCCACCGGGACTAGCGGGTTTTACGAGCAGTACTTC. It codes for CATSLPTGTSGFYEQYF.

This clone showed up just a few times. DNA of the CDR3: TGTGCCAGCAGCGTGGACAGGGTTATTCGCTACACCTTC. It codes for CASSVDRVIRYTF. The chain is built from TRBV5-5 and TRBJ1-2; 8 nucleotides line up with TRBD1. The germline V gene has CDR1 SGHKS and CDR2 YYEKEE (reference sequence). V dropped 4 bases and J dropped 9; count of bases not matched to a gene: 8. The CDR3 length is 13 residues.

The rearrangement uses TRBV5-6 and TRBJ1-1, with a weak D call TRBD1 (5 bases). CDR3 length: 12 amino acids. CDR1 and CDR2 (germline): SGHDT, YYEEEE. The V gene lost 0 bases and the J gene lost 11 bases, with 11 bases spanning the gap. As DNA, the CDR3 is TGTGCCAGCAGCTTGGGGACGTCAGGGGCTTTCTTT. Its translation is CASSLGTSGAFF.

The chain couples TRBV10-3 to TRBJ2-7; D call uncertain. Trimming pared 4 bases from V and 3 bases from J, leaving 19 bases between. Germline assignment: CDR1 ENHRY and CDR2 SYGVKD. The CDR3 consists of 16 residues. This chain's CDR3 is CAISGGTPPSHYEQYF. Here the CDR3 DNA reads TGTGCCATCAGTGGCGGTACCCCACCGTCGCACTACGAGCAGTACTTC.

The chain recombines TRBV10-3 with TRBJ2-2; D call uncertain. Trimming left V 0 bases short and J 5 bases short, with 10 bases between. This CDR3 is 15 amino acids long. Germline values: CDR1 ENHRY, CDR2 SYGVKD. CDR3 residues: CAISESARPTGELFF. CDR3 DNA sequence: TGTGCCATCAGTGAGTCGGCACGCCCAACCGGGGAGCTGTTTTTT.

This chain links TRBV10-1 with TRBJ2-7, with 12 bases aligning to TRBD2. The CDR3 spans 17 residues. The junction had 5 bases not matched to a gene; V was cut back by 2 bases and J by 0 bases. Germline V gene sequence: CDR1 WNHNN, CDR2 SYGVQD (reference sequence). CDR3 in DNA: TGCGCCAGCAGTGAGGTAGTGACTAGCGGGAGCTCCTACGAGCAGTACTTC. It specifies CASSEVVTSGSSYEQYF.

The chain uses TRBV2 and TRBJ1-2; D not resolved. Germline V gene sequence: CDR1 SNHLY, CDR2 FYNNEI. The CDR3 length is 14 residues. Trimming took off 6 bases at V and 2 bases at J, with 13 bases between the two ends. For the CDR3, the DNA is TGTGCCAGCAGGATAGGGTCGGGGAACTATGGCTACACCTTC. It codes for CASRIGSGNYGYTF.

This clone was picked up one time. The V call is TRBV28, the J call TRBJ2-7; weak D call: TRBD2 (6 bases). CDR3 length equals 13 residues. Germline lookup yields CDR1 MDHEN and CDR2 SYDVKM. The V end was cut by 4 bases, the J end by 6 bases, with 13 bases between. CDR3 sequence (DNA): TGTGCCAGCAGTTGGGCGGGAACTAGCGAGCAGTACTTC. Translation gives CASSWAGTSEQYF.

The chain is built from TRBV9 and TRBJ2-3; D is possibly TRBD1 (6 bases). The V and J ends lost 3 bases and 4 bases respectively, with 15 bases between them. Germline CDR1 and CDR2: SGDLS and YYNGEE. The CDR3 has 15 residues. CDR3 coding DNA: TGTGCCAGCAGCGCGGGGACAACGGGGTCAGATACGCAGTATTTT. It encodes CASSAGTTGSDTQYF.

The chain is built from TRBV28 and TRBJ1-1; 7 bases map to TRBD1. CDR3 length equals 12 residues. Germline CDR1 is MDHEN and CDR2 is SYDVKM. V trimming: 7 bases; J trimming: 3 bases; junction bases outside the gene matches: 2. The CDR3 protein is CASIQGDTEAFF. DNA for the CDR3: TGTGCCAGCATTCAGGGGGACACTGAAGCTTTCTTT. The full variable domain, in which reference TRBV28 and TRBJ1-1 provide the parts outside the CDR3, is DVKVTQSSRYLVKRTGEKVFLECVQDMDHENMFWYRQDPGLGLRLIYFSYDVKMKEKGDIPEGYSVSREKKERFSLILESASTNQTSMYLCASIQGDTEAFFGQGTRLTVV.